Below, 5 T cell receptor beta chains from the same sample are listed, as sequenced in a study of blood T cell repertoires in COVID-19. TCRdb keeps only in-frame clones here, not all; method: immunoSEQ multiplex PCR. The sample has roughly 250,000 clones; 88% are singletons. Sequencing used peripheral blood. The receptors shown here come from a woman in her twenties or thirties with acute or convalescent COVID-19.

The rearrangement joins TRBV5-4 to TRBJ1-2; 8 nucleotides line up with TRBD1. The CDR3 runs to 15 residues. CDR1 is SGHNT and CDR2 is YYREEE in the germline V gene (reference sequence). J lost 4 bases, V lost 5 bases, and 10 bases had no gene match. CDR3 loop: CASSQDRAISYGYTF. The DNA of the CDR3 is TGTGCCAGCAGTCAGGACAGGGCGATCTCCTATGGCTACACCTTC.

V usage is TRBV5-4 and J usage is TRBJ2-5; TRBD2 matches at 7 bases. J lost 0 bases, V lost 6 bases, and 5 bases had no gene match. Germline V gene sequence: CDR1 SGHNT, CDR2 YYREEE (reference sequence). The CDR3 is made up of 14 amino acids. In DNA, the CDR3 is TGTGCCAGCACAACGGGACTAAACCAAGAGACCCAGTACTTC. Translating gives CASTTGLNQETQYF.

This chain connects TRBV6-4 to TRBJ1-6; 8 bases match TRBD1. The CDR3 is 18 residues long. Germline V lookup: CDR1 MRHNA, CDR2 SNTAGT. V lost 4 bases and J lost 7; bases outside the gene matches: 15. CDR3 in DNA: TGTGCCAGCAGTGCGTTACAAATCCAGACAGGGGTGAATTCACCCCTCCACTTT. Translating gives CASSALQIQTGVNSPLHF.

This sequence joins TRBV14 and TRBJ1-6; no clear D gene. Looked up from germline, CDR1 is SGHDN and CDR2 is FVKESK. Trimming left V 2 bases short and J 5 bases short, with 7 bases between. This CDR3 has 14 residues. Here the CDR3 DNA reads TGTGCCAGCAGCCAACGGGGAAATAATTCACCCCTCCACTTT. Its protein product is CASSQRGNNSPLHF.

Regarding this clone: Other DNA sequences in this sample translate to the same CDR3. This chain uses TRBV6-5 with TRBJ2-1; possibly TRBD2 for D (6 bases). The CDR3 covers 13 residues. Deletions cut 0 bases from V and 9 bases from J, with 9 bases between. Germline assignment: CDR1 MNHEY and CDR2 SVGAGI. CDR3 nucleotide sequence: TGTGCCAGCAGTTACTCTGGGCGGGGTGAGCAGTTCTTC. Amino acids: CASSYSGRGEQFF.